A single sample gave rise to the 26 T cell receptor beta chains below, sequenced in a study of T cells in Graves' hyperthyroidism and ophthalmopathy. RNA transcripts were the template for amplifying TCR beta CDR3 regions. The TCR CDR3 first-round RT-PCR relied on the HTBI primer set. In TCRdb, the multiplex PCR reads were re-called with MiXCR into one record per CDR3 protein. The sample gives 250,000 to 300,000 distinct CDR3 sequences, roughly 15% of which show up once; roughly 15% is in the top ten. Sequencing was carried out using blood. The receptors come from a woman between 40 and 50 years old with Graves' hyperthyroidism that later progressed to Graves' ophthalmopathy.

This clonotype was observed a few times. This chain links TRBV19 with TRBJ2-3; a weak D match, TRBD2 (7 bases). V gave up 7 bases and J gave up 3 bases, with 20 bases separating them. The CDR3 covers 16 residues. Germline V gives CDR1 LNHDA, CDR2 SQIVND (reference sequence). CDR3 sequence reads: CASTPRAGRGTDTQYF. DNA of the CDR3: TGTGCCAGTACCCCCCGGGCAGGGAGGGGGACAGATACGCAGTATTTT.

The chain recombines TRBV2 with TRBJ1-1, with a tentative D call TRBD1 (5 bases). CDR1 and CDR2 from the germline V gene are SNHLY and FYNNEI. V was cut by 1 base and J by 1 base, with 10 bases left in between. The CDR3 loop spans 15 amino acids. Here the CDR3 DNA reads TGTGCCAGCAGTGAAGTCAGGGTGGAGAACACTGAAGCTTTCTTT. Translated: CASSEVRVENTEAFF.

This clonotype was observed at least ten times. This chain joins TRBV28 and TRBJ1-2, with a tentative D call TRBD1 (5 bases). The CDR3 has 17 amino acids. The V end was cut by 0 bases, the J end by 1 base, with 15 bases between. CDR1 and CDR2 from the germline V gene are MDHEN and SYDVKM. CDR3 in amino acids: CASSLWPAKGDNYGYTF. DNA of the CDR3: TGTGCCAGCAGTTTATGGCCAGCGAAAGGGGATAACTATGGCTACACCTTC.

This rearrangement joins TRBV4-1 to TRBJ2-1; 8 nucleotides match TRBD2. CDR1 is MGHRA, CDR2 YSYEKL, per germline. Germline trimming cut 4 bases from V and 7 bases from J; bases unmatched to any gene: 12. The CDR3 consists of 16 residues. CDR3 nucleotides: TGCGCCAGCAGCCTTCGACTAGCGAGTCGGCCAAATGAGCAGTTCTTC. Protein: CASSLRLASRPNEQFF.

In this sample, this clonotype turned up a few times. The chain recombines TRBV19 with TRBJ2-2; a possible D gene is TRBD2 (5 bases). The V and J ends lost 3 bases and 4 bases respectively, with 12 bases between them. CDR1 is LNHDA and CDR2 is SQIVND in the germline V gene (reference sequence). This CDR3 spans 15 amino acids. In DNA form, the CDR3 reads TGTGCCAGTAGTATCTCGCAGGCGGGCACCGGGGAGCTGTTTTTT. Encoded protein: CASSISQAGTGELFF.

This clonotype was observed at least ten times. The DNA for the CDR3 is TGTGCCAGCAGTTTTGTTGCGGGAGGAACAGATACGCAGTATTTT. This gives the protein CASSFVAGGTDTQYF. The chain recombines TRBV5-6 with TRBJ2-3, with 8 nucleotides matching TRBD2. Germline V lookup: CDR1 SGHDT, CDR2 YYEEEE. The CDR3 extends over 15 amino acids. The ends lost 5 bases at V and 3 bases at J; junction bases unmatched: 8.

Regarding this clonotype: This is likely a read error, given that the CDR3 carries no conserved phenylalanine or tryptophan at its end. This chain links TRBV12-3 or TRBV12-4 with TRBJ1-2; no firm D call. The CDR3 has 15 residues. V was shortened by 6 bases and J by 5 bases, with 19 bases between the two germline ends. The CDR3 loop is CASSPWAPRAYGYTV. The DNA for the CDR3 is TGTGCCAGCAGCCCGTGGGCACCTAGGGCTTATGGCTACACCGTC.

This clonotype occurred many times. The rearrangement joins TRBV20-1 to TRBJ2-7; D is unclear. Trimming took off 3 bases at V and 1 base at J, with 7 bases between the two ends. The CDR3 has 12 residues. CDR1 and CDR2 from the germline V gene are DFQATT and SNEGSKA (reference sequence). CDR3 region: CSARDLSYEQYF. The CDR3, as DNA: TGCAGTGCTAGGGACCTGTCCTACGAGCAGTACTTC.

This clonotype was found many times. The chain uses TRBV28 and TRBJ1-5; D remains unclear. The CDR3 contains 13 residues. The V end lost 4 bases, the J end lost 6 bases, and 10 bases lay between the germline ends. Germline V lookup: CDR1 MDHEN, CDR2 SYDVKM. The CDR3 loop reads CASSYRVIQPQHF. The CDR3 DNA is TGTGCCAGCAGTTATAGGGTTATTCAGCCCCAGCATTTT.

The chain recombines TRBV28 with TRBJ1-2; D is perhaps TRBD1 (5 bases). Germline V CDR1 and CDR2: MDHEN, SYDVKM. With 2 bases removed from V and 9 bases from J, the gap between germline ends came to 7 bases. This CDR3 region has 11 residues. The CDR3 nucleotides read TGTGCCAGCAGTTTAGAGGGGCGCTACACCTTC. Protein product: CASSLEGRYTF.

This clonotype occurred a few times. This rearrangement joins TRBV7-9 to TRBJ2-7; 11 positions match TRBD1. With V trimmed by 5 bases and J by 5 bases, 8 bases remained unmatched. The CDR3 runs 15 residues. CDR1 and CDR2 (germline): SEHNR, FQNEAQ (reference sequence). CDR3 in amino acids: CASSTWTGGLHEQYF. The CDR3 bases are TGTGCCAGCAGCACCTGGACAGGGGGCCTTCACGAGCAGTACTTC.

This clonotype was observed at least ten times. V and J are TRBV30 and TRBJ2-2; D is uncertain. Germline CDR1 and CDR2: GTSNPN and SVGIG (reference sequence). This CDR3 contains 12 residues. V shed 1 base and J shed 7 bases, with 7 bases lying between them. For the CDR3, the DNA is TGTGCCTGGAGTGCGGTCCTCGGGGAGCTGTTTTTT. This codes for CAWSAVLGELFF. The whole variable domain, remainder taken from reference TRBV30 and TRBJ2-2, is SQTIHQWPATLVQPVGSPLSLECTVEGTSNPNLYWYRQAAGRGLQLLFYSVGIGQISSEVPQNLSASRPQDRQFILSSKKLLLSDSGFYLCAWSAVLGELFFGEGSRLTVL.

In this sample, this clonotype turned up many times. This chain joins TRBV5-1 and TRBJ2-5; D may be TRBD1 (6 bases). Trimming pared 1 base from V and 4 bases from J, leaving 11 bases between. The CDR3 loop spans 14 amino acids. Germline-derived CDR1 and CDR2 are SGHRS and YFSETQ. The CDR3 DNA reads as TGCGCCAGCAGCTTGTCAGGGGCCGGAGAGACCCAGTACTTC. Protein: CASSLSGAGETQYF.

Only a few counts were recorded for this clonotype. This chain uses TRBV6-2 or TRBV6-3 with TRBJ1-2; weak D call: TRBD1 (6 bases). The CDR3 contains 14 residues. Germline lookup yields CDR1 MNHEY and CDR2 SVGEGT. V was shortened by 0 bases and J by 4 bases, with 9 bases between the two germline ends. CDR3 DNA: TGTGCCAGCAGTTACTCCCAGGGGCGCTATGGCTACACCTTC. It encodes CASSYSQGRYGYTF.

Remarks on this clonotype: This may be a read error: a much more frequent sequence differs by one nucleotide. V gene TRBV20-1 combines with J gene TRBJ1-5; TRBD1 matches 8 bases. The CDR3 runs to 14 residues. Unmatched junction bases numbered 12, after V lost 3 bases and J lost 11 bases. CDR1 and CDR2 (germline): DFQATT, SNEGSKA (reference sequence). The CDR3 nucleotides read TGCAGTGCTAGGGCCTGGACCGCGGGACAGGCCCAGCATTTT. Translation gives CSARAWTAGQAQHF.

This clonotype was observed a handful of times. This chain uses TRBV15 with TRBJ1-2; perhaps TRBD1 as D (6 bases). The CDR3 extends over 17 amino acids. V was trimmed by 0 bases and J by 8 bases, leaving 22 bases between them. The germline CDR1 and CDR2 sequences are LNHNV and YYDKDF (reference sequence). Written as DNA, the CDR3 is TGTGCCACCAGCAGAGATTATGGTGGGGGGCGGAGGATGGGCTACACCTTC. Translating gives CATSRDYGGGRRMGYTF.

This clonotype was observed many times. The DNA for the CDR3 is TGTGCCAGCAGTTTCACAGGCGGCGGGGCCAACGTCCTGACTTTC. It is translated as CASSFTGGGANVLTF. This rearrangement joins TRBV7-8 to TRBJ2-6; TRBD1 is a possible D gene (5 bases). This CDR3 contains 15 residues. Between the trimmed V and J ends, which lost 6 bases and 4 bases, there was a span of 13 bases. Per germline, CDR1 SGHVS and CDR2 FQNEAQ.

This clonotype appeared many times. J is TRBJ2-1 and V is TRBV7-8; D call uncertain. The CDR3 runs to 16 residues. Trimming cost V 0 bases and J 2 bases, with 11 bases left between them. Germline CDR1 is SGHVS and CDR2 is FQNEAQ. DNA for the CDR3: TGTGCCAGCAGCTTAGCGAACTACCCTCCCTACAATGAGCAGTTCTTC. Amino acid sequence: CASSLANYPPYNEQFF. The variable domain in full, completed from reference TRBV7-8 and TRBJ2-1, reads GAGVSQSPRYKVAKRGQDVALRCDPISGHVSLFWYQQALGQGPEFLTYFQNEAQLDKSGLPSDRFFAERPEGSVSTLKIQRTQQEDSAVYLCASSLANYPPYNEQFFGPGTRLTVL.

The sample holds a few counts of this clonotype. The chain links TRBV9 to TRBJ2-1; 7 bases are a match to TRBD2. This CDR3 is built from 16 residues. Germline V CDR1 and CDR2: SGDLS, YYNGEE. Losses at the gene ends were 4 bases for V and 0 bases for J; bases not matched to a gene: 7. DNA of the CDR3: TGTGCCAGCAGCACGTCGGCTAGCGGCTCCTACAATGAGCAGTTCTTC. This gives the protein CASSTSASGSYNEQFF.

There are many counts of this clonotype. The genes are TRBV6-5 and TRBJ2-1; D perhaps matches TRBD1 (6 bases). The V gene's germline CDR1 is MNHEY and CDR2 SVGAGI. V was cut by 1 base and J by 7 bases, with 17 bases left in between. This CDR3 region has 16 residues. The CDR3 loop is CASSYLTGYQGNEQFF. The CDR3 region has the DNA TGTGCCAGCAGTTACTTAACAGGGTATCAGGGAAATGAGCAGTTCTTC.

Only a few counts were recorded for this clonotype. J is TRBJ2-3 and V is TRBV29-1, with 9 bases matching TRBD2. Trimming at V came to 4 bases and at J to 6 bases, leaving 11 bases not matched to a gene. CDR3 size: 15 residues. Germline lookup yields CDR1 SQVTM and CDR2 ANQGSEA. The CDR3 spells CSVVGLREGGDTQYF. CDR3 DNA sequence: TGCAGCGTTGTAGGTCTGCGGGAGGGCGGGGATACGCAGTATTTT.

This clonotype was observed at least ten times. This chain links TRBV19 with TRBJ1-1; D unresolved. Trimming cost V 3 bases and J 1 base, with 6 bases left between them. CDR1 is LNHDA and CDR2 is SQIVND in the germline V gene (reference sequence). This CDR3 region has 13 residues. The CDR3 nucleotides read TGTGCCAGTAGTATCCAGCCGAACACTGAAGCTTTCTTT. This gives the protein CASSIQPNTEAFF.

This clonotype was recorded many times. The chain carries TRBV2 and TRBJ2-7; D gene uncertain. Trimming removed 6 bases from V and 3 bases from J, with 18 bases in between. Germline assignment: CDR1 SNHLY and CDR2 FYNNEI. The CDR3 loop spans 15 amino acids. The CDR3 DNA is TGTGCCAGCAGAGACCGCGGACGGTTATACTACGAGCAGTACTTC. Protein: CASRDRGRLYYEQYF.

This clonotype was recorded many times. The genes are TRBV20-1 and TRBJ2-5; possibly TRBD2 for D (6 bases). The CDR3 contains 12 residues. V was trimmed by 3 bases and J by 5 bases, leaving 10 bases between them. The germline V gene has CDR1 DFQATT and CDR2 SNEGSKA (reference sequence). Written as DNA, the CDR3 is TGCAGTGCTAGGCTTGGAGGGGAGACCCAGTACTTC. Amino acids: CSARLGGETQYF.

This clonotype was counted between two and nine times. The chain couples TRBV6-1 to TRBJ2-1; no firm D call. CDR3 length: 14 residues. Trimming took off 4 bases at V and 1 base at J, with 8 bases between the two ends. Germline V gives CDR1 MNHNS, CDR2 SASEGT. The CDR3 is CASSVWQSYNEQFF. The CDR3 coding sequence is TGTGCCAGCAGTGTGTGGCAGTCCTACAATGAGCAGTTCTTC.

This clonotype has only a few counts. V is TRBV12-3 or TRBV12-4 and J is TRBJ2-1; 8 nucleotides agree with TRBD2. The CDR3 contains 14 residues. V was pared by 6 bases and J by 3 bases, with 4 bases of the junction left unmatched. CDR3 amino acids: CASRDSGDYNEQFF. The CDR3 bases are TGTGCCAGCAGAGATAGCGGGGACTACAATGAGCAGTTCTTC.